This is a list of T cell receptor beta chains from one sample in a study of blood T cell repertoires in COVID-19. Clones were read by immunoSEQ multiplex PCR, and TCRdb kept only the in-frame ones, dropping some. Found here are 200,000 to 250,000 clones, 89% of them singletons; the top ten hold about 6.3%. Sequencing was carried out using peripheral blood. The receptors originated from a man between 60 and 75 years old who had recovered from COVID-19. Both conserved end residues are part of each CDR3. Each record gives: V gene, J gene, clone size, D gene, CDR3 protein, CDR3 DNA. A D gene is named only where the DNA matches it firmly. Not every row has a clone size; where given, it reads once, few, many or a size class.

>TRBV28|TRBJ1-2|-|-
CASSSPGNYGYTF
TGTGCCAGCAGCTCTCCGGGTAACTATGGCTACACCTTC
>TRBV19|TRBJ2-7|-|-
CASSIGLYEQYF
TGTGCCAGTAGTATAGGACTCTACGAGCAGTACTTC
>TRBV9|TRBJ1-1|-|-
CASSVIGGNTEAFF
TGTGCCAGCAGCGTAATCGGAGGGAACACTGAAGCTTTCTTT
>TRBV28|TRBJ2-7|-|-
CASSFRREHPNYEQYF
TGTGCCAGCAGTTTTAGGAGGGAGCACCCAAACTACGAGCAGTACTTC
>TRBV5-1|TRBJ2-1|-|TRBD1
CASSLSRTGASYNEQFF
TGCGCCAGCAGCTTGTCCCGGACAGGGGCGTCCTACAATGAGCAGTTCTTC
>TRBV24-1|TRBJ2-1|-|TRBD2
CATSDLAGGPNNEQFF
TGTGCCACCAGTGACCTAGCGGGAGGGCCAAACAATGAGCAGTTCTTC
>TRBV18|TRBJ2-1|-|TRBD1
CASSPPDRSGEQFF
TGTGCCAGCTCACCGCCGGACAGGTCCGGAGAGCAGTTCTTC
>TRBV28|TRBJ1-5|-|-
CASSLTGANQPQHF
TGTGCCAGCAGTTTAACGGGAGCAAATCAGCCCCAGCATTTT
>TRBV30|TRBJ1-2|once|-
CAWSLLWSGYTF
TGTGCCTGGAGCCTCCTATGGTCGGGCTACACCTTC
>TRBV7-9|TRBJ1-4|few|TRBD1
CASSLDGTGREKLFF
TGTGCCAGCAGCTTAGATGGGACAGGGCGGGAAAAACTGTTTTTT
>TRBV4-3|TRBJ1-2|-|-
CASSQVMSGLGGYTF
TGCGCCAGCAGCCAAGTAATGTCAGGGCTCGGAGGCTACACCTTC
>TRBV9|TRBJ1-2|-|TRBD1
CASSVIGTGGNYGYTF
TGTGCCAGCAGCGTTATAGGGACAGGGGGGAACTATGGCTACACCTTC
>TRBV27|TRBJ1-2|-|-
CASRATGFSRGYTF
TGTGCCAGCAGGGCGACAGGCTTCAGTCGTGGCTACACCTTC
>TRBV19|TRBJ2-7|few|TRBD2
CASSIFSGMSSYEQYF
TGTGCCAGTAGTATTTTTAGCGGGATGTCCAGCTACGAGCAGTACTTC
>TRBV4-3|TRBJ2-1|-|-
CASSQVGGGTDEQFF
TGCGCCAGCAGCCAAGTCGGCGGGGGGACAGATGAGCAGTTCTTC
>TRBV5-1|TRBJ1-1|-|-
CASSLAPTGEVAEAFF
TGCGCCAGCAGCTTGGCCCCCACAGGAGAAGTGGCTGAAGCTTTCTTT
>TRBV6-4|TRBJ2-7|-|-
CASSDPPFSVEQYF
TGTGCCAGCAGTGACCCACCGTTTAGCGTAGAGCAGTACTTC
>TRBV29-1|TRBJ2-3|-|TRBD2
CSVSSGSNSDTQYF
TGCAGCGTTTCTAGCGGGAGTAACTCAGATACGCAGTATTTT
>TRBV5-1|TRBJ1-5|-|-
CASSPQGLNQPQHF
TGCGCCAGCAGCCCACAGGGTCTCAATCAGCCCCAGCATTTT
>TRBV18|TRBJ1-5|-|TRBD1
CASSPTQGAGQPQHF
TGTGCCAGCTCACCGACACAGGGGGCCGGCCAGCCCCAGCATTTT
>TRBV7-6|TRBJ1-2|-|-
CASSSGDPSYGYTF
TGTGCCAGCAGCTCGGGGGACCCCTCCTATGGCTACACCTTC
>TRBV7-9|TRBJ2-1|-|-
CASSLEASSNEQFF
TGTGCCAGCAGCTTAGAAGCTAGCTCCAATGAGCAGTTCTTC
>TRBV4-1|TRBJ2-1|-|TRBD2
CASSPSGAGASYNEQFF
TGCGCCAGCAGCCCCAGTGGAGCGGGGGCCTCCTACAATGAGCAGTTCTTC
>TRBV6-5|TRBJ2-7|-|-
CASSYKLGREYEQYF
TGTGCCAGCAGTTATAAATTGGGCAGAGAATACGAGCAGTACTTC
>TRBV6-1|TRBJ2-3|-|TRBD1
CASSEPPTGGRTDTQYF
TGTGCCAGCAGTGAACCCCCGACAGGGGGAAGAACAGATACGCAGTATTTT
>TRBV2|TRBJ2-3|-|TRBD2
CASLAGGSDTQYF
TGTGCCAGCCTAGCGGGAGGGTCAGATACGCAGTATTTT
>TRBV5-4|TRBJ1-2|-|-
CASSLDTNYGYTF
TGTGCCAGCAGCTTGGACACGAACTATGGCTACACCTTC
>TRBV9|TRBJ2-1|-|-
CASSVGRKAAYNEQFF
TGTGCCAGCAGCGTAGGGAGAAAGGCCGCCTACAATGAGCAGTTCTTC